A selection of T cell receptor beta chains follows, all from one sample in a study of identical twins. TCRdb recomputed calls from the 5' RACE reads with MiXCR, one row per CDR3 protein. The table includes under 350,000 distinct CDR3 sequences, 8.5% to 9.5% detected once. This sample also belongs to another study, concerning yellow fever vaccine responses in identical twins.

The sequenced material came from CD8+ T cells sorted from blood. These receptors were collected from a young woman in good health. The CDR3 runs from the conserved cysteine through the conserved F or W. D genes are given only for firm matches. Clone size is shown for a subset of rows, as once, few, many or a class of expanded clone.

CDR3aa | CDR3nt | j_gene | d_gene | v_gene | abundance
CASSIGAGANVLTF | TGTGCCAGTAGTATCGGGGCCGGGGCCAACGTCCTGACTTTC | TRBJ2-6 | - | TRBV19 | many
CASTGQSEETQYF | TGTGCCAGTACTGGGCAGAGCGAAGAGACCCAGTACTTC | TRBJ2-5 | - | TRBV19 | many
CASSQAATGAGELFF | TGTGCCAGCAGCCAAGCTGCTACGGGGGCCGGGGAGCTGTTTTTT | TRBJ2-2 | - | TRBV3-1 | many
CATSTRTSYEQYF | TGTGCCACCAGCACCCGGACCTCCTACGAGCAGTACTTC | TRBJ2-7 | - | TRBV15 | -
CASSARTTSTDTQYF | TGTGCCAGCAGTGCCAGGACAACTAGCACAGATACGCAGTATTTT | TRBJ2-3 | - | TRBV12-3/TRBV12-4 | -
CASSLSLTSYNEQFF | TGTGCCAGCAGTTTGTCGTTGACCTCCTACAATGAGCAGTTCTTC | TRBJ2-1 | - | TRBV28 | many
CASSPYSQGATYEQYF | TGTGCCAGCAGCCCTTATAGCCAGGGAGCTACCTACGAGCAGTACTTC | TRBJ2-7 | - | TRBV5-5 | -
CASSSEPGLAGVDTQYF | TGTGCCAGCAGTAGTGAACCGGGACTAGCGGGAGTAGATACGCAGTATTTT | TRBJ2-3 | TRBD2 | TRBV6-2/TRBV6-3 | few
CASGPGTSGYNEQFF | TGCGCCAGCGGACCCGGGACTAGCGGATACAATGAGCAGTTCTTC | TRBJ2-1 | TRBD2 | TRBV4-3 | many
CASSLYTSGEQFF | TGTGCCAGCAGTTTATATACTAGCGGTGAGCAGTTCTTC | TRBJ2-1 | TRBD2 | TRBV27 | -
CASSYFVDETQYF | TGTGCCAGCAGTTATTTTGTGGATGAGACCCAGTACTTC | TRBJ2-5 | - | TRBV6-6 | -
CASRPPGLAVRGQYF | TGCGCCAGCAGACCTCCGGGACTAGCGGTCCGGGGGCAGTACTTC | TRBJ2-7 | TRBD2 | TRBV10-2 | many
CSARDPLASGEQFF | TGCAGTGCTAGAGATCCCCTAGCTTCCGGTGAGCAGTTCTTC | TRBJ2-1 | - | TRBV20-1 | few
CASSLQEGINTEAFF | TGTGCCAGCAGTTTACAGGAGGGGATCAACACTGAAGCTTTCTTT | TRBJ1-1 | - | TRBV12-3/TRBV12-4 | many
CASSLPGQGSLETQYF | TGCGCCAGCAGCCTGCCGGGACAGGGGTCTTTAGAGACCCAGTACTTC | TRBJ2-5 | TRBD1 | TRBV4-1 | few
CASGRVNTGELFF | TGTGCCAGCGGGCGAGTAAACACCGGGGAGCTGTTTTTT | TRBJ2-2 | - | TRBV7-9 | -
CASSQGPAVPLEQYF | TGCGCCAGCAGCCAAGGACCGGCCGTCCCCCTCGAGCAGTACTTC | TRBJ2-7 | - | TRBV4-3 | -
CASQPGLAGAGDTQYF | TGTGCCAGTCAGCCGGGACTAGCGGGAGCTGGAGATACGCAGTATTTT | TRBJ2-3 | TRBD2 | TRBV12-3/TRBV12-4 | few
CASSLVGGRPDTQYF | TGTGCCAGCAGTTTAGTCGGGGGCCGCCCAGATACGCAGTATTTT | TRBJ2-3 | - | TRBV27 | few
CAKLANNEQFF | TGCGCCAAGCTCGCCAATAATGAGCAGTTCTTC | TRBJ2-1 | - | TRBV10-2 | many
CASSSVRETADTIYF | TGTGCCAGCAGTTCCGTCAGGGAGACGGCGGACACCATATATTTT | TRBJ1-3 | - | TRBV28 | -
CASSWEESYNEQFF | TGTGCCAGCAGCTGGGAGGAATCCTACAATGAGCAGTTCTTC | TRBJ2-1 | - | TRBV7-2 | many
CSARLAEPYEQYF | TGCAGTGCCCGACTAGCGGAACCCTACGAGCAGTACTTC | TRBJ2-7 | TRBD2 | TRBV20-1 | many
CSVRGPDTQYF | TGCAGCGTCAGGGGCCCAGATACGCAGTATTTT | TRBJ2-3 | - | TRBV29-1 | many
CASSAPGTPLVF | TGTGCCAGCAGTGCACCCGGGACCCCTTTAGTCTTC | TRBJ2-7 | - | TRBV12-3/TRBV12-4 | many
CASSTPGRREAGNYNEQFF | TGTGCCAGCAGCACCCCGGGGCGGCGGGAGGCAGGAAACTACAATGAGCAGTTCTTC | TRBJ2-1 | TRBD2 | TRBV11-2 | many
CSASVHWDNEQFF | TGCAGTGCTAGTGTCCACTGGGACAATGAGCAGTTCTTC | TRBJ2-1 | - | TRBV20-1 | -
CASSPGQGRGNEQFF | TGTGCCAGCTCACCGGGACAGGGTCGGGGCAATGAGCAGTTCTTC | TRBJ2-1 | TRBD1 | TRBV18 | -
CASSEARQGPPEAFF | TGTGCCAGCAGTGAAGCGCGGCAGGGCCCCCCTGAAGCTTTCTTT | TRBJ1-1 | - | TRBV6-1 | few